These T cell receptor beta chains were read from a single sample in a study of blood T cells in healthy people across ages. MiXCR, applied by TCRdb to the 5' RACE reads, yields one record per CDR3 protein. The data contain 900,000 to 950,000 distinct CDR3 sequences, 25% to 30% of them seen just once; the ten biggest clones take up approximately 10%. The sample was also linked to a second study, of T cells of mothers and their children.

Input material: blood. These receptors all stem from a woman aged 40 to 50 in good health. Both conserved end residues are part of each CDR3. A D gene is named only where the DNA matches it firmly. Not every row has a clone size; where given, it reads once, few, many or a size class.

v_call: TRBV7-9; clone_size: few; d_call: TRBD2; j_call: TRBJ2-3; cdr3_aa: CASPPGVAGNPSTDTQYF; cdr3_nt: TGTGCCAGCCCACCTGGGGTAGCGGGGAACCCTAGCACAGATACGCAGTATTTT
v_call: TRBV20-1; clone_size: many; d_call: TRBD1; j_call: TRBJ2-3; cdr3_aa: CSAQDRAVDTQYF; cdr3_nt: TGCAGTGCTCAGGACAGGGCGGTCGATACGCAGTATTTT
v_call: TRBV9; clone_size: -; d_call: TRBD2; j_call: TRBJ2-5; cdr3_aa: CASSAAGGYQETQYF; cdr3_nt: TGTGCCAGCAGCGCGGCGGGAGGGTACCAAGAGACCCAGTACTTC
v_call: TRBV6-2/TRBV6-3; clone_size: -; d_call: TRBD2; j_call: TRBJ2-4; cdr3_aa: CASRLAGASNGQYF; cdr3_nt: TGTGCCAGCAGGCTAGCGGGAGCCTCTAATGGGCAGTACTTC
v_call: TRBV29-1; clone_size: few; d_call: -; j_call: TRBJ2-3; cdr3_aa: CSGLSDTQYF; cdr3_nt: TGCAGCGGACTCAGTGATACGCAGTATTTT
v_call: TRBV4-1; clone_size: -; d_call: -; j_call: TRBJ2-3; cdr3_aa: CASSYIRDTQYF; cdr3_nt: TGCGCCAGCAGTTATATCCGGGATACGCAGTATTTT
v_call: TRBV29-1; clone_size: -; d_call: -; j_call: TRBJ1-1; cdr3_aa: CSAKKTDGGTEAFF; cdr3_nt: TGCAGCGCTAAGAAGACAGACGGAGGGACTGAAGCTTTCTTT
v_call: TRBV19; clone_size: -; d_call: TRBD1; j_call: TRBJ1-2; cdr3_aa: CASSDRGDYGYTF; cdr3_nt: TGTGCCAGTAGCGACAGGGGGGACTATGGCTACACCTTC
v_call: TRBV2; clone_size: -; d_call: -; j_call: TRBJ2-5; cdr3_aa: CASRSYRKDPETQYF; cdr3_nt: TGTGCCAGCAGATCCTACCGAAAGGATCCAGAGACCCAGTACTTC
v_call: TRBV4-2; clone_size: once; d_call: TRBD1; j_call: TRBJ1-4; cdr3_aa: CASSQGTLGRGQGGEKLFF; cdr3_nt: TGTGCCAGCAGCCAAGGTACCCTCGGCAGGGGACAGGGGGGTGAAAAACTGTTTTTT
v_call: TRBV28; clone_size: -; d_call: -; j_call: TRBJ2-7; cdr3_aa: CASSLESGGTALSYEQYF; cdr3_nt: TGTGCCAGCAGTTTAGAAAGTGGAGGGACAGCGCTCTCCTACGAGCAGTACTTC